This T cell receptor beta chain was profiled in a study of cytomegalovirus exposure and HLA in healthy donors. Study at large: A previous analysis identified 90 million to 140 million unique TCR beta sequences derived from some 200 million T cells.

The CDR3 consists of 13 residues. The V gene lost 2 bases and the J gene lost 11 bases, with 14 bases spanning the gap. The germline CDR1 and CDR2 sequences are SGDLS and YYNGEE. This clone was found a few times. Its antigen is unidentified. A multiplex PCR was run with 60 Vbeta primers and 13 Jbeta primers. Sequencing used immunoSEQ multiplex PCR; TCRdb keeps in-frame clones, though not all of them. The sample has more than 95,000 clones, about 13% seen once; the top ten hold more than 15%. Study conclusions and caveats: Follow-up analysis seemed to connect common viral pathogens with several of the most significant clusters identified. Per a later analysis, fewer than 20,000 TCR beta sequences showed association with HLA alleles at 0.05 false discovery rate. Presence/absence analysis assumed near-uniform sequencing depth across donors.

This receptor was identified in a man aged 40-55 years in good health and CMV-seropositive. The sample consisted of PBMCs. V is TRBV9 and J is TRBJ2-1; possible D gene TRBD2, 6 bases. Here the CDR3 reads CASSVVGGMKQFF. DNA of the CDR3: TGTGCCAGCAGCGTTGTCGGCGGGATGAAGCAGTTCTTC.